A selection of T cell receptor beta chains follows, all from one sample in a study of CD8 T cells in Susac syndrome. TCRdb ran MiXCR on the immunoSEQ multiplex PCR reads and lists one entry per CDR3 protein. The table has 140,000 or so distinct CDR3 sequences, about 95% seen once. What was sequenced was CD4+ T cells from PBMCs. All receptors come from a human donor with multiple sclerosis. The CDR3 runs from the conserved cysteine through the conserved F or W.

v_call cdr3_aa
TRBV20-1 CSGSVGQGGYGYTF
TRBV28 CASSLAGGSWGYTF
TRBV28 CASSLAGSGRAAYEQYF
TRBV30 CAWSRGKETQYF
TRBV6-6 CASSYSMPGALHF
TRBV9 CASSGSPAYEQYF
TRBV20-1 CSAGSQGIDTQYF
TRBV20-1 CSARGLQGVNTEAFF
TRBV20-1 CSARASPGYEQYF
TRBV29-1 CSGSTDTQYF
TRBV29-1 CSVAFGGMSQETQYF
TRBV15 CATSRQEVWQVVQETQYF
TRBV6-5 CASSYSGLQGRYTF
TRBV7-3 CASSLTGGLAAQYF
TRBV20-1 CSARREGPLGTQYF
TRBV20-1 CSARDGGQGTFF
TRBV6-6 CASRPGTGNTGELFF
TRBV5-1 CASSRNRDRGLDPKQFF
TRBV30 CAWSVGGGADTQYF
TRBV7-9 CASSLATGTGAYEQYF
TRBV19 CASSYREYGYTF
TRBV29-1 CSASTQGYEQYF
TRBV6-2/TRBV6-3 CASSTSSGANVLTF
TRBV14 CASSRDPGHSYGYTF
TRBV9 CASTLAIGGRTDTQYF
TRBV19 CASSSGSQTKTQYF
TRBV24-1 CATSSGGFSGANVLTF
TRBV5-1 CASSLGAGNTEAFF
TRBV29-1 CSVQPGSNQPQHF
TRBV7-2 CASSRASGRTNEQFF
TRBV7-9 CASSLGWTGDEQYF
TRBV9 CASSALVADTQYF
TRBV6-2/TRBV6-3 CASSYRTGGPYEQFF
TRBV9 CASGGASGSGADTQYF
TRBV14 CASSRLGQGSEQYF
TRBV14 CASSLGQGAPMDGYTF
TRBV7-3 CASSLRGLNQETQYF
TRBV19 CASSQGDTQYF
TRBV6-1 CASRGQGAVGPQHF
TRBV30 CAWRRGTSGYNEQFF
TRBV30 CAWSPKEAGTGELFF
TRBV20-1 CSASKVPEAFF
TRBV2 CASSGTTYEQYF
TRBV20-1 CSARATGGQLQQYF
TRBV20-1 CSARVLGAGGIRVAFF
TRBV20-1 CSAKSLGRRGNGYTF
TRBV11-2 CASSSGTNTQYF
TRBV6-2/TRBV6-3 CASSYDGGAWRELFF
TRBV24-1 CATSEGGRAGVETQYF
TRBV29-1 CSVRGGQETQYF
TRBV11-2 CASSRAAGRAGYTF
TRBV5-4 CASSTRTGAQETQYF
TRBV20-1 CSARVASGSYEQYF
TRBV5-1 CASSLGRTGSYGYTF
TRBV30 CAWRVQETQYF
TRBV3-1 CASSQDIIGYGYTF
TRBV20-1 CSVGGGPSYEQYF